The sequence of this T cell receptor beta chain was determined in a study of OX40 agonist ivuxolimab in advanced cancers. Across the study: The patients' treatment was ivuxolimab, an agonistic anti-OX40 (CD134) antibody. Administration of intravenous ivuxolimab to patients occurred every 2 weeks at 0.01 to 10 mg/kg. Earlier treatment with anti-PD-1, anti-PD-L1 or anti-CTLA-4 was permitted, and approximately 38% had received some.

Clones were sequenced by immunoSEQ multiplex PCR, and TCRdb holds only the in-frame ones, with some missing. The table has 75,000 to 100,000 clones, more than 75% seen once; the top ten hold around 0.71%. With regard to this clone: What it recognizes is unknown.

Trimming took off 4 bases at V and 0 bases at J, with 13 bases between the two ends. Per germline, CDR1 MDHEN and CDR2 SYDVKM. CDR3 size: 16 residues. Regarding the study as a whole: Circulating CD4+ and CD8+ T cells showed clonal expansion by week 6 at 0.1 to 3.0 mg/kg.

Sequencing used CD4+ or CD8+ T cells sorted from blood, obtained in a trial of the OX40 agonist ivuxolimab. The receptor was derived from an adult with an advanced solid tumor such as melanoma, head and neck, liver or kidney cancer. V and J are TRBV28 and TRBJ2-1, with TRBD1 as a possible D gene (6 bases). The CDR3 DNA sequence: TGTGCCAGCAGTTCATTTCAGGGGTTCTCCTACAATGAGCAGTTCTTC. Protein: CASSSFQGFSYNEQFF. Supplemented by reference TRBV28 and TRBJ2-1, the full variable domain reads DVKVTQSSRYLVKRTGEKVFLECVQDMDHENMFWYRQDPGLGLRLIYFSYDVKMKEKGDIPEGYSVSREKKERFSLILESASTNQTSMYLCASSSFQGFSYNEQFFGPGTRLTVL.